Following are 17 T cell receptor beta chains from one sample sequenced in a study of OX40 agonist ivuxolimab in advanced cancers. Sequencing was performed with immunoSEQ multiplex PCR; in TCRdb, only in-frame clones are kept and a portion is missing. The repertoire holds 65,000 to 80,000 clones, with around nine tenths as singletons. The material sequenced was CD4+ or CD8+ T cells sorted from blood, taken in a trial of the OX40 agonist ivuxolimab. The receptors come from an adult with an advanced solid tumor such as melanoma, head and neck, liver or kidney cancer.

CDR3 sequence: CASSQDRVSYEQYF. Written as DNA, the CDR3 is TGCGCCAGCAGCCAAGACAGGGTATCCTACGAGCAGTACTTC. V gene TRBV4-1 combines with J gene TRBJ2-7, with D possibly TRBD1 on 5 matching bases. The CDR3 has 14 amino acids. Trimming took off 0 bases at V and 1 base at J, with 7 bases between the two ends. Germline CDR1 is MGHRA and CDR2 is YSYEKL.

The chain joins TRBV5-1 to TRBJ2-7; unclear D gene. This CDR3 spans 13 amino acids. V was cut by 3 bases and J by 6 bases, with 13 bases left in between. Germline V lookup: CDR1 SGHRS, CDR2 YFSETQ. This CDR3 is CASSSVLSGEQYF. Here the CDR3 DNA reads TGCGCCAGCAGCTCCGTTCTATCAGGCGAGCAGTACTTC.

The chain uses TRBV13 and TRBJ2-2; 14 positions agree with TRBD2. This CDR3 has 17 amino acids. V lost 4 bases, J lost 4 bases, and 5 bases stayed unmatched. CDR1 and CDR2 (germline): PRHDT, FYEKMQ (reference sequence). CDR3 sequence (DNA): TGTGCCAGCAGCTCTTCGACTAGCGGGAGGGGCACCGGGGAGCTGTTTTTT. Its protein is CASSSSTSGRGTGELFF.

The chain recombines TRBV28 with TRBJ1-6; D remains ambiguous. Trimming took off 6 bases at V and 10 bases at J, with 25 bases between the two ends. The germline V gene encodes CDR1 MDHEN and CDR2 SYDVKM. This CDR3 is 17 amino acids long. The CDR3 region has the DNA TGTGCCAGCAGCAAGGACGGCTCTTATTTCACCCGGTCACCCCTCCACTTT. Translated, it gives CASSKDGSYFTRSPLHF.

V gene TRBV18 combines with J gene TRBJ2-2; D is uncertain. Germline CDR1 reads KGHSH; CDR2 reads LQKENI. The CDR3 covers 13 residues. The ends were cut back, 1 base at V and 5 bases at J, with 5 bases in the middle. The CDR3, as DNA: TGTGCCAGCTCACCACTTGTAACCGGGGAGCTGTTTTTT. It specifies CASSPLVTGELFF.

This sequence joins TRBV28 and TRBJ2-1; maybe TRBD2 (6 bases). V was cut by 3 bases and J by 3 bases, with 18 bases left in between. Germline-derived CDR1 and CDR2 are MDHEN and SYDVKM. The CDR3 runs to 17 residues. This CDR3 is CASSFWRGRTIYNEQFF. For the CDR3, the DNA is TGTGCCAGCAGTTTCTGGCGGGGACGAACCATCTACAATGAGCAGTTCTTC.

This CDR3 reads CASSPPQGGNSPLHF. The DNA of the CDR3 is TGTGCCAGCTCACCACCACAGGGGGGGAATTCACCCCTCCACTTT. The chain uses TRBV18 and TRBJ1-6; 8 bases are a match to TRBD1. CDR3 length: 15 amino acids. Germline values: CDR1 KGHSH, CDR2 LQKENI. J gave up 7 bases and V 0 bases, and 2 bases lay outside the gene matches.

The sample holds a few counts of this clone. The same CDR3 arises from other DNA sequences in this sample as well. The chain uses TRBV27 and TRBJ2-5, with 13 bases that match TRBD2. Looked up from germline, CDR1 is MNHEY and CDR2 is SMNVEV (reference sequence). The trim removed 5 bases at V and 2 bases at J, leaving 2 bases unmatched. This CDR3 spans 15 amino acids. DNA of the CDR3: TGTGCCAGCAGTACGGGACTAGCGGGACAAGAGACCCAGTACTTC. Protein product: CASSTGLAGQETQYF.

The J gene is TRBJ2-5, the V gene TRBV5-5, with D possibly matching TRBD1 (5 bases). The CDR3 extends over 13 amino acids. Between the trimmed V and J ends, which lost 2 bases and 5 bases, there was a span of 10 bases. The V gene's germline CDR1 is SGHKS and CDR2 YYEKEE (reference sequence). The CDR3: CASSLSPGETQYF. DNA of the CDR3: TGTGCCAGCAGCTTAAGTCCAGGGGAGACCCAGTACTTC. Looking up the rest from reference TRBV5-5 and TRBJ2-5 gives the full variable domain: DAGVTQSPTHLIKTRGQQVTLRCSPISGHKSVSWYQQVLGQGPQFIFQYYEKEERGRGNFPDRFSARQFPNYSSELNVNALLLGDSALYLCASSLSPGETQYFGPGTRLLVL.

This rearrangement joins TRBV27 to TRBJ2-5; 9 nucleotides align to TRBD2. V trimming: 4 bases; J trimming: 9 bases; junction bases outside the gene matches: 12. CDR1 is MNHEY and CDR2 is SMNVEV in the germline V gene (reference sequence). This CDR3 is 15 amino acids long. The CDR3 DNA is TGTGCCAGCAGTTCCCGACTAGCGGCCGGGGGGCCCCAGTACTTC. Translated: CASSSRLAAGGPQYF.

V is TRBV6-6 and J is TRBJ1-4; 10 bases agree with TRBD1. The CDR3 totals 14 residues. Trimming took 5 bases from V and 4 from J; bases not matched to a gene: 1. The germline V gene encodes CDR1 MNHNY and CDR2 SVGAGI (reference sequence). The CDR3, as DNA: TGTGCCAGCAGTCGGGACAGGGGTAATGAAAAACTGTTTTTT. Amino acid sequence: CASSRDRGNEKLFF.

The rearrangement joins TRBV4-3 to TRBJ2-1; TRBD2 matches at 7 bases. The J segment lost 3 bases and the V segment lost 1 base, leaving 6 bases of the junction unmatched. The CDR3 totals 16 residues. Germline assignment: CDR1 LGHNA and CDR2 YSLEER. The CDR3 here is CASSQVSGGSYNEQFF. CDR3 sequence (DNA): TGCGCCAGCAGCCAAGTATCTGGCGGGAGCTACAATGAGCAGTTCTTC.

Comments on this clone: The limits of the CDR3 on the DNA are not certain, so only TCRdb's listed CDR3 is given. This rearrangement joins TRBV28 to TRBJ1-6. The CDR3 is made up of 14 amino acids, end residues included. CDR1 is MDHEN and CDR2 is SYDVKM in the germline V gene. CDR3: CASSSSTTVSPLHF.

This chain connects TRBV20-1 to TRBJ2-7; the match to TRBD2 covers 8 bases. V lost 6 bases, J lost 7 bases, and 2 bases stayed unmatched. The CDR3 is 10 residues long. CDR1 DFQATT and CDR2 SNEGSKA come from the germline V gene (reference sequence). The CDR3 loop reads CSAQREEQYF. The CDR3 coding sequence is TGCAGTGCCCAGCGGGAGGAGCAGTACTTC.

The chain couples TRBV7-6 to TRBJ2-3, with 9 nucleotides matching TRBD1. The V and J ends lost 5 bases and 6 bases, in that order; junction bases with no gene match: 9. The germline gives CDR1 SGHVS, CDR2 FNYEAQ. This CDR3 region has 15 residues. CDR3 coding DNA: TGTGCCAGCAGCCGAGGACAGGGGATTTGGGATACGCAGTATTTT. Translation: CASSRGQGIWDTQYF.

This chain links TRBV11-3 with TRBJ2-3; 7 nucleotides agree with TRBD2. In germline, CDR1 is SGHNT, CDR2 YENEEA. V lost 3 bases and J lost 5; bases outside the gene matches: 5. CDR3 length equals 14 residues. The CDR3: CASSFTGGQDTQYF. CDR3 coding DNA: TGTGCCAGCAGCTTTACGGGAGGTCAAGATACGCAGTATTTT.

The genes are TRBV14 and TRBJ1-4; D ambiguous. V was cut by 4 bases and J by 5 bases, with 11 bases left in between. The CDR3 has 14 residues. Germline assignment: CDR1 SGHDN and CDR2 FVKESK. CDR3 region: CASSLRHLNEKLFF. As DNA, the CDR3 is TGTGCCAGCAGCCTAAGACACCTAAATGAAAAACTGTTTTTT.